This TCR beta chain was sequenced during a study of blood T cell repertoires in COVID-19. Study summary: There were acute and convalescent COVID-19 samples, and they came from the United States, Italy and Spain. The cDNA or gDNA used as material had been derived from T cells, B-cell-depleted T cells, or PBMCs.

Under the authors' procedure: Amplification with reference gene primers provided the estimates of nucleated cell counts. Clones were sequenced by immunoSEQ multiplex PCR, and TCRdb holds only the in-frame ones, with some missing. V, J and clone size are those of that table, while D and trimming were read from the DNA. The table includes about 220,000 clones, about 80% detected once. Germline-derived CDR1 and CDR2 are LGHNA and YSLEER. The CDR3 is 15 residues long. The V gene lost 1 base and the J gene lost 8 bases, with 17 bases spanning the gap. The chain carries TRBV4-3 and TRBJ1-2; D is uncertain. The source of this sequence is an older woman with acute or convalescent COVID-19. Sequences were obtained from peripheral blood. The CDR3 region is CASSQGSGAVRGYTF. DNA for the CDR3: TGCGCCAGCAGCCAAGGGTCGGGTGCGGTACGGGGCTACACCTTC.